What follows are 9 T cell receptor beta chains derived from one specimen sequenced in a study of T cells after posttransplantation cyclophosphamide. The table came from immunoSEQ multiplex PCR; TCRdb's copy has only in-frame clones and leaves some out. In total the sample includes 36,000 or so clones, none of them seen once. The specimen was PBMCs. These receptors originate from a girl aged 5-17 years in good health, CMV-negative, and a related stem cell transplant donor.

The sample holds many counts of this clone. The chain has TRBV9 and TRBJ1-1; tentative D call: TRBD1 (5 bases). The CDR3 runs to 14 residues. Trimming removed 3 bases at V and 5 bases at J, with 14 bases between. Per the germline V gene, CDR1 is SGDLS and CDR2 is YYNGEE. The CDR3 protein is CASSAPGMGTEAFF. In DNA, the CDR3 is TGTGCCAGCAGCGCCCCAGGGATGGGTACTGAAGCTTTCTTT.

The chain employs TRBV27 and TRBJ2-7; 9 nucleotides line up with TRBD1. This CDR3 region has 17 residues. The germline CDR1 and CDR2 sequences are MNHEY and SMNVEV (reference sequence). Trimming took 5 bases from V and 0 from J; bases not matched to a gene: 11. The CDR3 protein is CASSPGTGTYYSYEQYF. Here the CDR3 DNA reads TGTGCCAGCAGTCCCGGGACAGGGACCTATTACTCCTACGAGCAGTACTTC.

This rearrangement joins TRBV27 to TRBJ2-7; D ambiguous. V lost 3 bases to trimming and J lost 3 bases, with 21 bases between them. Germline V CDR1 and CDR2: MNHEY, SMNVEV (reference sequence). CDR3 length equals 17 residues. The CDR3 spells CASSFLVGPDQNYEQYF. The CDR3, as DNA: TGTGCCAGCAGTTTTTTAGTTGGTCCCGATCAAAACTACGAGCAGTACTTC.

This clone was observed a few times. The chain uses TRBV7-9 and TRBJ1-2, with D perhaps TRBD1 (6 bases). The CDR3 has 11 amino acids. V was pared by 5 bases and J by 11 bases, with 12 bases between. Germline V gives CDR1 SEHNR, CDR2 FQNEAQ (reference sequence). The CDR3, as DNA: TGTGCCAGCAGCCGAGGACAGAGATACACCTTC. It is translated as CASSRGQRYTF.

The chain is built from TRBV29-1 and TRBJ1-1; D uncertain. Trimming removed 7 bases at V and 5 bases at J, with 14 bases between. The CDR3 runs 12 residues. Per the germline V gene, CDR1 is SQVTM and CDR2 is ANQGSEA. CDR3 in DNA: TGCAGCGCGCGGGGTCTTGGGACTGAAGCTTTCTTT. Its protein is CSARGLGTEAFF. Full variable domain (rest looked up from reference TRBV29-1 and TRBJ1-1): SAVISQKPSRDICQRGTSLTIQCQVDSQVTMMFWYRQQPGQSLTLIATANQGSEATYESGFVIDKFPISRPNLTFSTLTVSNMSPEDSSIYLCSARGLGTEAFFGQGTRLTVV.

In its sample, this clone was seen a few times. This chain joins TRBV28 and TRBJ1-5; unclear D gene. Germline V gene data show CDR1 as MDHEN and CDR2 as SYDVKM. The V and J ends lost 5 bases and 2 bases respectively, with 13 bases between them. This CDR3 is built from 15 residues. Here the CDR3 reads CASSLLSTGNQPQHF. Written as DNA, the CDR3 is TGTGCCAGCAGTCTATTAAGTACGGGCAATCAGCCCCAGCATTTT. Full variable domain (missing parts from reference TRBV28 and TRBJ1-5): DVKVTQSSRYLVKRTGEKVFLECVQDMDHENMFWYRQDPGLGLRLIYFSYDVKMKEKGDIPEGYSVSREKKERFSLILESASTNQTSMYLCASSLLSTGNQPQHFGDGTRLSIL.

This clone is medium-sized in the sample. The rearrangement uses TRBV28 and TRBJ1-5, with D possibly TRBD1 on 6 matching bases. Germline V lookup: CDR1 MDHEN, CDR2 SYDVKM. This CDR3 has 15 residues. V dropped 7 bases and J dropped 0 bases, with 13 bases sitting between them. CDR3 region: CASKQGVYSNQPQHF. CDR3 in DNA: TGTGCCAGCAAACAGGGCGTTTATAGCAATCAGCCCCAGCATTTT.

This clone has just a few counts. The chain couples TRBV28 to TRBJ2-7, with TRBD1 matching 7 bases. Germline-derived CDR1 and CDR2 are MDHEN and SYDVKM. CDR3 length equals 13 residues. V shed 6 bases and J 5 bases; nucleotides not matched to a gene: 7. The CDR3 loop reads CASSPSDRDEQYF. Written as DNA, the CDR3 is TGTGCCAGCAGCCCAAGCGACAGGGACGAGCAGTACTTC.

The V and J genes are TRBV28 and TRBJ2-7, with a tentative D call TRBD2 (7 bases). Germline-derived CDR1 and CDR2 are MDHEN and SYDVKM. V was trimmed by 2 bases and J by 0 bases, leaving 11 bases between them. The CDR3 extends over 15 amino acids. The chain's CDR3 is CASSLPAGASYEQYF. CDR3 sequence (DNA): TGTGCCAGCAGTTTACCCGCGGGGGCCTCCTACGAGCAGTACTTC.